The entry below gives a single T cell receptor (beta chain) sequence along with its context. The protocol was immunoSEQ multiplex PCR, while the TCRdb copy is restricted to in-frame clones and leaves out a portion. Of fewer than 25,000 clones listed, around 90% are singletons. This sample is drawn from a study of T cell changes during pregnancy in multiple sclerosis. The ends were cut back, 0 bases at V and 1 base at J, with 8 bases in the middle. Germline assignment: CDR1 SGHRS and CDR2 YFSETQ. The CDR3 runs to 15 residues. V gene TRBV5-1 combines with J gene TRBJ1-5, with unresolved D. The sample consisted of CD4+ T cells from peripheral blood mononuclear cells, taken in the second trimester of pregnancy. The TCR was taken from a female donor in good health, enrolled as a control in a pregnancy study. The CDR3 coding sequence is TGCGCCAGCAGCTTGGAACCCGGGAGCAATCAGCCCCAGCATTTT. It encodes CASSLEPGSNQPQHF. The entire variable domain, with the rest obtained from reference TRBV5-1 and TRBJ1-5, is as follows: KAGVTQTPRYLIKTRGQQVTLSCSPISGHRSVSWYQQTPGQGLQFLFEYFSETQRNKGNFPGRFSGRQFSNSRSEMNVSTLELGDSALYLCASSLEPGSNQPQHFGDGTRLSIL.